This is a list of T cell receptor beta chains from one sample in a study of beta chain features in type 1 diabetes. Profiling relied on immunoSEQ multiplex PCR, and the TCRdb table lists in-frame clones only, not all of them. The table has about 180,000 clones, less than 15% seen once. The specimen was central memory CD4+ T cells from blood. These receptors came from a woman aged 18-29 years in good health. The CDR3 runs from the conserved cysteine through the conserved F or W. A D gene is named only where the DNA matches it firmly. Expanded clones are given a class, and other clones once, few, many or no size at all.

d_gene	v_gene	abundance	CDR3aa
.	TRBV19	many	CASSMGAGFVGELFF
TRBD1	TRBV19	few	CATAPPGQSSYEQYF
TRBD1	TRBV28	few	CASREPGQGHNEQFF
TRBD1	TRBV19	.	CASRDPGGGTEAFF
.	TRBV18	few	CASSPRRGRADTQYF
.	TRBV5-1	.	CASSLVGQYEQYF
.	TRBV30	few	CAWSVGLTGYEQYF
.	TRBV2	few	CASTAGTRYEQYF
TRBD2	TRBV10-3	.	CAISESGLAPYEQYF
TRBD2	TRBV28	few	CASSPQLAGGTDTQYF
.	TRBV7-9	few	CASSFPRGSGANVLTF
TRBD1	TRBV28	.	CASSEGDRGNQPQHF
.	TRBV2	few	CASSRNGAASSYNEQFF
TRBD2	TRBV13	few	CASSRTSTHGELFF